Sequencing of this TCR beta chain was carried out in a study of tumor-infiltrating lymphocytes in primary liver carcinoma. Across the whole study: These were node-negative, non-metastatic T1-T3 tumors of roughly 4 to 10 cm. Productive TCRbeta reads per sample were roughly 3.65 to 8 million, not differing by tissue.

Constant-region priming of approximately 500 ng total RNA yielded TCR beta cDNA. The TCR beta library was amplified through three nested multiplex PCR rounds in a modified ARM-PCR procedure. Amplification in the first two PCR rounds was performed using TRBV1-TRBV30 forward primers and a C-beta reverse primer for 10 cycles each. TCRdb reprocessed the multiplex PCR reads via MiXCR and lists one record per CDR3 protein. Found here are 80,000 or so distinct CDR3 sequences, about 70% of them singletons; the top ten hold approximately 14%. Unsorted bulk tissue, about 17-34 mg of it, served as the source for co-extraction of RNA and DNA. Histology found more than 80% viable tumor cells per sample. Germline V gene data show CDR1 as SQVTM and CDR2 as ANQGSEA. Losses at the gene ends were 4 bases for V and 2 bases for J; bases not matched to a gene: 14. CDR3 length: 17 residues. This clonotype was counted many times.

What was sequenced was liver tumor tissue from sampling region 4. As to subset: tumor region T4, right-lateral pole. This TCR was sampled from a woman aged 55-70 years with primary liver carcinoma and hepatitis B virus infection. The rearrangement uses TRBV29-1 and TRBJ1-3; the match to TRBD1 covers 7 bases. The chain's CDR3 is CSVGGHSSQGAGNTIYF. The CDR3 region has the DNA TGCAGCGTTGGGGGCCATTCGAGTCAGGGGGCTGGAAACACCATATATTTT.